What follows describes a single TCR beta chain. This sample stems from a study of blood T cell repertoires in COVID-19. Overall study context: The United States, Italy and Spain provided the acute and convalescent COVID-19 samples. PBMCs, B-cell-depleted T cells, or T cells provided the cDNA or gDNA that made up the material.

Source study methods: Reference gene primer amplification yielded estimated nucleated cell counts. Some clones are missing from TCRdb's copy, which holds only in-frame ones; the method was immunoSEQ multiplex PCR. The V and J calls and clone size come from that table; D and trimming were worked out from the DNA. The sample has roughly 220,000 clones, over 70% seen once. Sequencing used peripheral blood. The source is a woman aged 65 to 85 with acute or convalescent COVID-19.

The CDR3 protein is CASSPLLAEAYNEQFF. The CDR3 region has the DNA TGTGCCAGCTCACCACTGCTAGCGGAGGCCTACAATGAGCAGTTCTTC. The chain has TRBV18 and TRBJ2-1; the match to TRBD2 covers 7 bases. The CDR3 runs to 16 residues. V lost 1 base to trimming and J lost 2 bases; unmatched junction nucleotides: 5. Germline loops: CDR1 KGHSH, CDR2 LQKENI.